The next 18 T cell receptor beta chains were all read from a single sample in a study of shared clonotypes between healthy human individuals. The assay was immunoSEQ multiplex PCR, and TCRdb's table has in-frame clones only and misses some. Among about 2.1 million clones listed, roughly 91% were seen once. Positive CCR7 selection of CD45RO-negative cells yielded the naive CD8 cells, and terminally differentiated effector memory CD45RA+ cells were excluded. Sequenced material: naive CD8+ T cells from PBMCs. The receptor set was obtained from a man younger than 35 in good health. Some clones in this sample may be carry-over from other donors' samples.

The chain employs TRBV7-2 and TRBJ2-1; D unclear. The CDR3 extends over 16 amino acids. Germline V CDR1 and CDR2: SGHTA, FQGNSA. V was trimmed by 5 bases and J by 3 bases, leaving 17 bases between them. This CDR3 reads CASSLRMARSYNEQFF. The CDR3 DNA is TGTGCCAGCAGCCTTAGGATGGCGCGGAGCTACAATGAGCAGTTCTTC.

This rearrangement joins TRBV11-3 to TRBJ2-2; weak D call: TRBD2 (5 bases). V lost 3 bases and J 3 bases, leaving 11 bases between the germline ends. CDR3 length: 15 amino acids. The germline V gene encodes CDR1 SGHNT and CDR2 YENEEA. DNA of the CDR3: TGTGCCAGCAGCTTGGGCAGGAGGTACACCGGGGAGCTGTTTTTT. It encodes CASSLGRRYTGELFF.

The rearrangement links TRBV4-3 to TRBJ2-3, with 8 bases identical to TRBD2. CDR1 LGHNA and CDR2 YSLEER come from the germline V gene. Unmatched junction bases numbered 7, after V lost 0 bases and J lost 2 bases. This CDR3 spans 17 amino acids. DNA of the CDR3: TGCGCCAGCAGCCAAGATGAGCGGGAGACTATCACAGATACGCAGTATTTT. This sequence encodes CASSQDERETITDTQYF.

The rearrangement uses TRBV5-1 and TRBJ2-1; 7 bases are a match to TRBD2. The length of the CDR3 is 14 residues. The V gene end was trimmed by 1 base and the J gene end by 8 bases; junction bases not matched to a gene: 6. The germline V gene has CDR1 SGHRS and CDR2 YFSETQ. CDR3 DNA sequence: TGCGCCAGCAGCTTGACGGGAGGAGGCTATGAGCAGTTCTTC. Protein: CASSLTGGGYEQFF.

The chain has TRBV9 and TRBJ2-1, with a possible D match to TRBD2 (6 bases). The germline V gene encodes CDR1 SGDLS and CDR2 YYNGEE. V was shortened by 6 bases and J by 0 bases, with 13 bases between the two germline ends. The CDR3 has 15 amino acids. The CDR3 reads CASTTGGSSYNEQFF. The CDR3 region has the DNA TGTGCCAGCACCACCGGGGGTAGCTCCTACAATGAGCAGTTCTTC. The entire variable domain, with the rest obtained from reference TRBV9 and TRBJ2-1, is as follows: DSGVTQTPKHLITATGQRVTLRCSPRSGDLSVYWYQQSLDQGLQFLIQYYNGEERAKGNILERFSAQQFPDLHSELNLSSLELGDSALYFCASTTGGSSYNEQFFGPGTRLTVL.

The chain links TRBV5-6 to TRBJ2-1, with D perhaps TRBD2 (6 bases). Germline V gives CDR1 SGHDT, CDR2 YYEEEE. Trimming stripped 4 bases from V and 13 bases from J, with 15 bases between. This CDR3 spans 12 amino acids. The CDR3, as DNA: TGTGCCAGCAGCGCGGACTGGGGGGAACAGTTCTTC. It codes for CASSADWGEQFF.

The chain couples TRBV14 to TRBJ2-7, with unresolved D. Germline lookup yields CDR1 SGHDN and CDR2 FVKESK. The V end lost 2 bases, the J end lost 2 bases, and 10 bases lay between the germline ends. This CDR3 contains 14 residues. The CDR3 nucleotides read TGTGCCAGCAGCCAAAAGGGCTTTACCTACGAGCAGTACTTC. Translation gives CASSQKGFTYEQYF.

The gene calls are TRBV27 and TRBJ2-7; D gene ambiguous. The V gene lost 5 bases and the J gene lost 7 bases, with 18 bases spanning the gap. Germline V gene lookup returns CDR1 MNHEY and CDR2 SMNVEV (reference sequence). The CDR3 consists of 14 residues. The CDR3 nucleotides read TGTGCCAGCAGTGGGCCTTTCGGTAGTTCTGAGCAGTACTTC. This encodes CASSGPFGSSEQYF.

This clone has just a few counts. This chain joins TRBV2 and TRBJ1-5; 7 bases fit TRBD1. The J segment lost 3 bases and the V segment lost 6 bases, leaving 2 bases of the junction unmatched. This CDR3 is built from 13 residues. Germline V CDR1 and CDR2: SNHLY, FYNNEI. CDR3 in DNA: TGTGCCAGCAGGGGACAGTACAATCAGCCCCAGCATTTT. It is translated as CASRGQYNQPQHF.

This clone was counted once. This chain links TRBV5-1 with TRBJ1-4; tentative D call: TRBD1 (5 bases). Trimming left V 4 bases short and J 4 bases short, with 17 bases between. The CDR3 runs to 16 residues. Germline V gene sequence: CDR1 SGHRS, CDR2 YFSETQ. The CDR3 loop reads CASSQGREIINEKLFF. The CDR3 nucleotides read TGCGCCAGCAGCCAGGGACGGGAAATAATTAATGAAAAACTGTTTTTT.

The chain employs TRBV10-2 and TRBJ2-7; a possible D gene is TRBD2 (6 bases). The germline CDR1 and CDR2 sequences are WSHSY and SAAADI. V lost 5 bases and J 4 bases, leaving 9 bases between the germline ends. This CDR3 is built from 12 residues. The CDR3 sequence is CASSQGLYEQYF. The CDR3 DNA reads TGCGCCAGCAGTCAAGGACTATACGAGCAGTACTTC.

The V and J genes are TRBV27 and TRBJ2-1; D is tentatively TRBD1 or TRBD2 (6 bases each). The CDR3 spans 15 residues. The germline V gene has CDR1 MNHEY and CDR2 SMNVEV (reference sequence). Trimming removed 6 bases at V and 6 bases at J, with 18 bases between. CDR3 coding DNA: TGTGCCAGCAGGGGAGGACAGAACCCCTCCAATGAGCAGTTCTTC. Its translation: CASRGGQNPSNEQFF.

The rearrangement joins TRBV6-1 to TRBJ1-5; no firm D call. Trimming removed 4 bases at V and 4 bases at J, with 17 bases between. The CDR3 runs 16 residues. Germline V CDR1 and CDR2: MNHNS, SASEGT. DNA of the CDR3: TGTGCCAGCAGTGCGCGACCGAAGACCCTAAATCAGCCCCAGCATTTT. The encoded protein is CASSARPKTLNQPQHF.

The V and J genes are TRBV6-6 and TRBJ2-7; possible D gene TRBD2, 6 bases. Germline lookup yields CDR1 MNHNY and CDR2 SVGAGI (reference sequence). V was shortened by 8 bases and J by 1 base, with 15 bases between the two germline ends. The CDR3 length is 14 residues. The CDR3: CASGGASLSYEQYF. The CDR3, as DNA: TGTGCCAGCGGAGGGGCCAGCCTATCCTACGAGCAGTACTTC.

For this clone: The sample has other DNA sequences that encode this CDR3 too. The chain combines TRBV28 with TRBJ2-7; the match to TRBD2 covers 8 bases. The V segment lost 4 bases and the J segment 2 bases; nucleotides outside the gene matches: 4. In germline, CDR1 is MDHEN, CDR2 SYDVKM. This CDR3 has 14 residues. The CDR3 region is CASSSPGGAYEQYF. The CDR3 bases are TGTGCCAGCAGTTCCCCCGGGGGGGCCTACGAGCAGTACTTC.

This chain uses TRBV5-6 with TRBJ1-2; D gene unclear. The ends were cut back, 2 bases at V and 1 base at J, with 12 bases in the middle. CDR1 and CDR2 (germline): SGHDT, YYEEEE. The CDR3 covers 15 residues. In DNA, the CDR3 is TGTGCCAGCAGCTTTCTTTCGGCCGGTAACTATGGCTACACCTTC. Its translation is CASSFLSAGNYGYTF.

The rearrangement links TRBV28 to TRBJ2-1; no clear D. The CDR3 is 11 amino acids. V was clipped by 9 bases and J by 9 bases, with 12 bases between them. Per germline, CDR1 MDHEN and CDR2 SYDVKM. CDR3 DNA sequence: TGTGCCAGTGGCTGGTGGGGTGAGCAGTTCTTC. Amino acids: CASGWWGEQFF.

This chain links TRBV29-1 with TRBJ2-1; 9 nucleotides match TRBD1. Looked up from germline, CDR1 is SQVTM and CDR2 is ANQGSEA. This CDR3 comprises 14 residues. Trimming took 6 bases from V and 3 from J; bases not matched to a gene: 6. CDR3 sequence reads: CSVADRGFYNEQFF. For the CDR3, the DNA is TGCAGCGTGGCGGACAGGGGCTTCTACAATGAGCAGTTCTTC.